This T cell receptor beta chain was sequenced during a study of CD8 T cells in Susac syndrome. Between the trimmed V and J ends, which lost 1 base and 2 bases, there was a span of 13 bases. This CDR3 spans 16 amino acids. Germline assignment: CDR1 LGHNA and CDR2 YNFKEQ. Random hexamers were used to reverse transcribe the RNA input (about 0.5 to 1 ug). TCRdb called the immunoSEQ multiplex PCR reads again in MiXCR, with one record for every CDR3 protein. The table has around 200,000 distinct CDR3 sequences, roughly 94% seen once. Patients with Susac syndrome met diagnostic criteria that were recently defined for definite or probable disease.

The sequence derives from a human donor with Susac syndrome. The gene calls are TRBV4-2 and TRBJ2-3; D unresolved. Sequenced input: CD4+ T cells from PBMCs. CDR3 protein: CASSQVLAEYTDTQYF. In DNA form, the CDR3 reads TGTGCCAGCAGCCAAGTTCTGGCGGAATACACAGATACGCAGTATTTT.